This TCR beta chain originates from a study of cytotoxic CD8 clonotypes in ibrutinib-treated CLL. At the level of the study: After median roughly 68 months, approximately 14 stayed in remission, about 12 progressed; responses some 25 partial, 2 complete. Whole-study findings and limits: The study found clonality rose at ibrutinib response, then fell toward baseline at progression.

The CDR3 covers 16 residues. The germline V gene has CDR1 SEHNR and CDR2 FQNEAQ (reference sequence). V trimming: 5 bases; J trimming: 1 base; junction bases outside the gene matches: 5. Assay used: immunoSEQ multiplex PCR; TCRdb lists only in-frame clones, some missing. This table has 55,000 to 60,000 clones, 50% to 60% appearing once. A note on this clone: Its antigen is not identified.

The sequence was obtained from a human donor with chronic lymphocytic leukemia. The sample was PBMCs, taken at disease progression, from a patient treated with ibrutinib. The chain joins TRBV7-9 to TRBJ1-2, with 12 bases fitting TRBD1. The CDR3 here is CASSTGQGARNYGYTF. The CDR3 DNA reads as TGTGCCAGCAGCACGGGACAGGGGGCCCGTAACTATGGCTACACCTTC. Filled out from reference TRBV7-9 and TRBJ1-2, the complete variable domain reads DTGVSQNPRHKITKRGQNVTFRCDPISEHNRLYWYRQTLGQGPEFLTYFQNEAQLEKSRLLSDRFSAERPKGSFSTLEIQRTEQGDSAMYLCASSTGQGARNYGYTFGSGTRLTVV.